This entry is about one T cell receptor beta chain. Clones were sequenced by immunoSEQ multiplex PCR, and TCRdb holds only the in-frame ones, with some missing. The sample holds some 180,000 clones; approximately 78% are singletons and the top ten take about 1.2%. The data stem from a study of cytomegalovirus exposure and HLA in healthy donors. This clonotype was sampled from a woman aged 25 to 39 in good health and CMV-seronegative. The source material was PBMCs.

The chain's CDR3 is CASSGAGGAKTEAFF. CDR3 nucleotide sequence: TGTGCCAGCAGTGGGGCAGGGGGCGCGAAAACTGAAGCTTTCTTT. The chain combines TRBV27 with TRBJ1-1; 8 bases align to TRBD1. Germline V gene sequence: CDR1 MNHEY, CDR2 SMNVEV (reference sequence). This CDR3 has 15 amino acids. V shed 5 bases, J shed 5 bases, and the junction held 10 bases outside the gene matches.